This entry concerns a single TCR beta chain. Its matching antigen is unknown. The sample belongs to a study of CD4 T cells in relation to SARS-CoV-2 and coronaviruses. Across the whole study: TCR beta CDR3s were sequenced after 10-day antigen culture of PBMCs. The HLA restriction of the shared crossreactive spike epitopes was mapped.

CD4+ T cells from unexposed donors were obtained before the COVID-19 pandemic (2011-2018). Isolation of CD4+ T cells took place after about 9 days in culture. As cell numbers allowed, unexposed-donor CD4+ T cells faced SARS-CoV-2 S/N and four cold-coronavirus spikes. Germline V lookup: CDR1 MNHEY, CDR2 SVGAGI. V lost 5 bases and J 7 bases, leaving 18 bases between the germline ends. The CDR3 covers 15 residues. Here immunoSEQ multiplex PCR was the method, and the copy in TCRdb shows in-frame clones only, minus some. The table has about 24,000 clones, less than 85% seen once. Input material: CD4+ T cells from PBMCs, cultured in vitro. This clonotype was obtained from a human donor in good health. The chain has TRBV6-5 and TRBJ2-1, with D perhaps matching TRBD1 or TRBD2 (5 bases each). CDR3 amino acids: CASSTLGGAGNEQFF. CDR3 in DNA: TGTGCCAGCAGTACCTTGGGTGGGGCGGGTAATGAGCAGTTCTTC.